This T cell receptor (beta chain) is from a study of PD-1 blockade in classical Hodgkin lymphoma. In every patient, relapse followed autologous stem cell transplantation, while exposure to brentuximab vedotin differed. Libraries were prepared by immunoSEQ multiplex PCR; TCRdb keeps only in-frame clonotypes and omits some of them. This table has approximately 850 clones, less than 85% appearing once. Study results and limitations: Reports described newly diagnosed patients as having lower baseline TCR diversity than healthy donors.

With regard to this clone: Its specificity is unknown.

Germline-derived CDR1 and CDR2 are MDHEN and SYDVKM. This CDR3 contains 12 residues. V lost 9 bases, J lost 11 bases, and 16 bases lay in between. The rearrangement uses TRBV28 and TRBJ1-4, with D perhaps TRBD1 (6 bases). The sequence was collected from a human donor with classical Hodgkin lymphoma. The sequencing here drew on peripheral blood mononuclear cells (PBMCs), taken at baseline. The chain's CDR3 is CASGDWGGKLFF. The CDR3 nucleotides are TGTGCCAGTGGGGACTGGGGGGGCAAACTGTTTTTT.